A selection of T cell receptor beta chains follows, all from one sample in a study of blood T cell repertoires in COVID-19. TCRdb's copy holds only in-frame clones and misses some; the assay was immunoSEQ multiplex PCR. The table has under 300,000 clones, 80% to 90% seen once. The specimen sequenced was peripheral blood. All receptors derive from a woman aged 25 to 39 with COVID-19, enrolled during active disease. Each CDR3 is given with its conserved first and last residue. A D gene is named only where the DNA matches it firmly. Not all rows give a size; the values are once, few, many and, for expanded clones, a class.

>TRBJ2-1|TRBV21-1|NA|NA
CASSLDIPEPIWEISYNEQFF
TGTGCCAGCAGCCTTGACATCCCGGAACCCATTTGGGAGATCTCCTACAATGAGCAGTTCTTC
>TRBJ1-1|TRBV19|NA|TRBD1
CASSIVGTGLGFAEAFF
TGTGCCAGTAGTATAGTAGGGACAGGGCTAGGTTTCGCTGAAGCTTTCTTT
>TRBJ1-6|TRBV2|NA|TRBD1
CASGGDRLNSPLHF
TGTGCCAGCGGGGGGGACAGGCTTAATTCACCCCTCCACTTT
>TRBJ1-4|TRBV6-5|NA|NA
CASSYEAATNEKLFF
TGTGCCAGCAGTTACGAGGCTGCAACTAATGAAAAACTGTTTTTT
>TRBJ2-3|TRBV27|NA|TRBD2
CASSIIGTTATDTQYF
TGTGCCAGCAGTATCATAGGGACTACCGCCACAGATACGCAGTATTTT
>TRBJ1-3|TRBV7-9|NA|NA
CASSSSGPSGNTIYF
TGTGCCAGCAGCTCCTCAGGGCCCTCTGGAAACACCATATATTTT
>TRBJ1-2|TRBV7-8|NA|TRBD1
CASSSGTGEGYGYTF
TGTGCCAGCAGCTCAGGGACAGGGGAGGGCTATGGCTACACCTTC
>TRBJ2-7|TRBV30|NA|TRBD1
CAWTIHRQGWGTSYEQYF
TGTGCCTGGACCATCCACCGACAGGGTTGGGGGACCTCCTACGAGCAGTACTTC
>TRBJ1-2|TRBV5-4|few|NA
CASSPTGGEGGRYTF
TGTGCCAGCAGCCCGACAGGCGGGGAGGGGGGACGCTACACCTTC
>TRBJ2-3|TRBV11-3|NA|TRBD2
CASSLVAGGTSPQYF
TGTGCCAGCAGCTTAGTAGCGGGGGGCACCTCGCCGCAGTATTTT